This TCR beta chain was captured by sequencing in a study of cytomegalovirus exposure and HLA in healthy donors (dated by TCRdb to the late 2010s). Broadly, across the study: In an earlier analysis of approximately 500 of the donors, 250 to 350 Gb of sequence data and 95 million to 130 million unique TCR beta sequences from roughly 200 million T cells were reported. An early release that covered around 590 HLA-typed donors contained about 300 gigabases of sequencing data and around 85 million unique TCR sequences. Among the roughly 400 genotyped donors, roughly 80% belonged to the genetic ancestry cluster associated with self-reported Caucasian donors. The study was designed to test whether signatures of past pathogen exposure could be identified by cataloging public T cell receptors. Using immunosequencing, the study profiled T cell repertoires from some 670 subjects and related those repertoires to cytomegalovirus serostatus. Along with the approximately 670-subject first cohort, a separate validation cohort of around 120 different subjects was used. The study combined high-throughput TCR immunosequencing, statistical association of individual TCRs with disease status, and machine learning to predict cytomegalovirus infection status. In a later analysis, previously published TCR beta repertoires from 600 to 850 donors were re-analyzed and high-resolution HLA genotyping was added so that TCR occurrence patterns could be studied. In the later analysis, no new phenotypic data were used to find candidate immune exposures; instead, reliance was placed on TCR beta sequences and their occurrence across donors. To decide whether each TCR beta V gene segment behaved as functional or pseudogenic, an earlier analysis of some 600 of the donors relied on high-throughput TCR beta sequencing. Donor age, sex, ethnicity and CMV serostatus were compiled alongside the repertoire data. A later genetic analysis used genome-wide SNP genotypes for about 65% of the roughly 700 donors, treating that subset as a discovery cohort. Every discovery cohort repertoire had been produced on one sequencing platform. HLA typing included class I and class II loci at four-digit resolution. The number of donors typed differed by locus, with 629-630 for A, B, C, DRB1 and DQB1, roughly 550 for DQA1, over 600 for DPA1, and around 450 for DPB1. Roughly five DR-DQ haplotypes were treated as single units for association and clustering because of strong linkage in the cohort. Among 300 to 500 genotyped donors of the cohort, an average of approximately 200,000 unique TCR beta nucleotide sequences was sequenced per donor, of which 15% to 20% were non-productive.

V and J lose 3 bases and 4 bases, and a span of 16 bases separates them. The CDR3 spans 15 residues, from the cysteine through the phenylalanine. Just the 45-base CDR3 DNA is kept, in frame starting at base 1. The germline V gene (reference sequence) provides CDR1 MNHNY and CDR2 SVGAGI. Library prep was done by the immunoSEQ multiplex PCR assay. For the multiplex PCR, a mixture combining 60 forward primers for TCR Vbeta segments and 13 reverse primers for TCR Jbeta segments was used. Amplification of the CDR3 region of rearranged TCR beta genes was performed with a multiplex PCR assay on genomic DNA. The amplified TCR beta libraries were sequenced on the Illumina HiSeq System as 87-base-pair reads. In the authors' own workflow: Across the 600 to 700 repertoires, a later analysis counted about 81 million unique TCR beta chains, 9 million to 14 million of which were shared by at least two donors. Raw reads were error-corrected and collapsed into unique sequences with a nearest-neighbor algorithm that merged closely related sequences to remove PCR and sequencing errors. Alignment of CDR3 sequences to IMGT reference sequences was used to assign V, D and J gene segments. For a sequence to be retained, at least a six-nucleotide match to both a V gene segment and a J gene segment was required. Rearrangements were called productive when the CDR3 lacked stop codons and stayed in frame with V and J; all others were non-productive. Following IMGT convention, CDR3 was defined as the stretch from the second conserved V-encoded cysteine up to the conserved J-encoded phenylalanine. In an earlier analysis of around 570 of the donors, sequences lacking an unambiguous match to a single V gene segment were excluded. An earlier analysis of several hundred of the donors classified V segments as functional when productive rearrangements were above 56.7% and as segregating when the standard deviation between donors was above 5%. A statistical classification framework was developed to diagnose cytomegalovirus status using the catalog of TCR beta chain sequences. V and J gene assignment, in a later analysis, came from comparing TCR nucleotide sequences with IMGT/GENE-DB human TR gene sequences. A later analysis assigned CDR3 sequences and most-parsimonious VDJ recombination scenarios with the TCRdist pipeline. In a later analysis, each TCR beta chain was defined by its CDR3 amino acid sequence together with its V-gene family, and reads without a unique V-gene family were excluded. In a later analysis, 550 to 650 highly shared, low-generation-probability nucleotide sequences were removed to address suspected cross-contamination and a sequencing artifact. For each public chain, a later analysis derived a clonal expansion index from normalized ranks of inferred template counts within each repertoire. In a later analysis, generation probabilities were computed with a VDJ recombination model fitted to out-of-frame rearrangements, and the resulting probabilities were checked against IGoR. Hypergeometric tests were used in a later analysis to score TCR-TCR, TCR-HLA and TCR-CMV co-occurrence, with a repertoire-size bias correction applied to the TCR pairs. To estimate false discovery rates, a later analysis permuted the HLA or CMV assignments 20 times. A later analysis grouped co-occurring TCRs with DBSCAN, adding TCRdist sequence similarity when clustering within HLA-allele-positive subsets. Repertoires with fewer than 30,000 or more than 120,000 public chains, plus five repertoires with anomalous nucleotide sharing, were excluded from co-occurrence clustering. Sourced from immuneACCESS, this table was stored by TCRdb with only in-frame sequences that have V and J called. A share of the clones is absent; for the studies checked, an unresolved V gene accounts for under half, and the remainder has no known explanation. The V and J calls and the clone size are those of that table, but D and trimming were determined from the DNA. For this sample the table gives approximately 170,000 clones, of which 70% to 90% were detected only once. About 0.82% of the sample is in the top ten clones.

The cohort comprised fewer than 700 healthy bone marrow donors. Cohort members were all nominally healthy when sampled, although unrecorded immune exposures were likely present. The donor tested CMV seronegative and was one of the 352 seronegative cohort members. A peripheral blood sample was provided by each donor, and peripheral blood mononuclear cells were used for TCR beta sequencing. The Qiagen DNeasy Blood Extraction Kit was used to extract genomic DNA from the blood cell samples. Notes on this clone: Its antigen is still unknown. Per-base quality was not reported, and no clone a single base away is much larger than it.

On the study overall, not on this receptor specifically: Linkage disequilibrium might explain the correlated functional status among segregating V segments, but an unknown experimental factor could not be excluded. V-gene and J-gene trimming of TCR beta chains was associated with a missense DCLRE1C variant in a later genetic analysis, and the association was replicated in an independent cohort. While some public TCRs were present in many individuals, most TCR sequences turned up only very rarely across donors. In vitro tests confirmed that a few of the cytomegalovirus-associated TCR beta chains recognize cytomegalovirus antigens. Because HLA typing was unavailable for some donors at each locus, only the typed subset was used in association tests. Because counts were too low, seventeen rarely observed V segments, including chromosome 9 orphons, were left out of the earlier analysis of 500 to 750 of the donors. A further reported finding was that TCR beta sequences accurately predicted the HLA-A and HLA-B alleles for most subjects in the first cohort. The only immune exposure information available for the cohort was CMV serostatus. In a later analysis, the rate of TCR association differed among HLA loci, with DRB1 alleles having the most associated TCRs and HLA-C alleles having the fewest. The 87-base-pair reads could not distinguish some IMGT-functional V segments, including TRBV6-2 and TRBV6-3, so those segments were excluded. Assigning TCR associations to individual alleles was difficult when HLA alleles, especially DR and DQ, strongly co-occurred. In an earlier analysis of some 500 of the donors, most TCR beta V segments appeared in productive rearrangements about 90% or about 30% of the time, broadly matching IMGT annotations. A total of 150 to 200 TCR beta chains were listed by the study as associated with cytomegalovirus. The authors suggested that the approach could potentially be extended to other disease states and immunological phenotypes. In a later analysis, HLA-associated TCR beta chains showed more clonal expansion and lower generation probabilities than non-associated chains that were equally common. In a later analysis, 16,951 TCR beta sequences were associated with specific HLA alleles at a false discovery rate of 0.05. A cluster of highly shared sequence variants was judged likely to represent a technical artifact of the sequencing pipeline. A later analysis reported that several top co-occurrence clusters appeared linked to parvovirus B19, influenza, CMV and Epstein-Barr virus. Compared with the 666-donor mean, donors in an Asian-associated ancestry cluster had fewer N-insertions in productive TCRs, according to a later genetic analysis. The classifier was reported to diagnose cytomegalovirus status with high specificity and sensitivity in both the original cohort and the validation cohort. The cohort was sequenced for TCR beta chains only, and without alpha or paired-chain data the features that could be detected were limited. According to a later analysis, most CMV-associated TCR beta chains appeared to be HLA-restricted, and the HLA associations seemed to be driven largely by CMV exposure. The presence/absence analyses assumed that sequencing depth was roughly uniform across donors, and that assumption may not be true.

This chain is built from TRBV6-6 and TRBJ2-7; the D segment could be TRBD2, given 6 matching bases. This TCR derives from a woman aged 18 to 35 in good health and CMV-seronegative. Sequencing was performed on PBMCs. CDR3 region: CASSYPSGGAYEQYF. The nucleotide sequence reads TGTGCCAGCAGTTATCCCTCAGGAGGGGCATACGAGCAGTACTTC.